This paragraph reports one T cell receptor beta chain. Original data processing: Amplification with reference gene primers provided the estimates of nucleated cell counts. Assay: immunoSEQ multiplex PCR; the TCRdb copy retains only in-frame clones and omits some. The V and J calls and clone size are taken from that table; D and trimming were inferred from the DNA. The sample lists 54,000 or so clones, roughly 86% occurring once. The data derive from a study of blood T cell repertoires in COVID-19. Background on the study: The cDNA or gDNA used as material had been derived from T cells, B-cell-depleted T cells, or PBMCs.

The CDR3 sequence is 11 residues long. The V and J ends lost 6 bases and 9 bases respectively, with 9 bases between them. The germline CDR1 and CDR2 sequences are SNHLY and FYNNEI. The source of this sequence is a woman older than 75 with acute or convalescent COVID-19. The chain is built from TRBV2 and TRBJ2-1, with D tentatively TRBD1 (5 bases). The sequenced sample consisted of peripheral blood. CDR3 DNA: TGTGCCAGCAGCAGGGAAGCTGAGCAGTTCTTC. Amino acid sequence: CASSREAEQFF.